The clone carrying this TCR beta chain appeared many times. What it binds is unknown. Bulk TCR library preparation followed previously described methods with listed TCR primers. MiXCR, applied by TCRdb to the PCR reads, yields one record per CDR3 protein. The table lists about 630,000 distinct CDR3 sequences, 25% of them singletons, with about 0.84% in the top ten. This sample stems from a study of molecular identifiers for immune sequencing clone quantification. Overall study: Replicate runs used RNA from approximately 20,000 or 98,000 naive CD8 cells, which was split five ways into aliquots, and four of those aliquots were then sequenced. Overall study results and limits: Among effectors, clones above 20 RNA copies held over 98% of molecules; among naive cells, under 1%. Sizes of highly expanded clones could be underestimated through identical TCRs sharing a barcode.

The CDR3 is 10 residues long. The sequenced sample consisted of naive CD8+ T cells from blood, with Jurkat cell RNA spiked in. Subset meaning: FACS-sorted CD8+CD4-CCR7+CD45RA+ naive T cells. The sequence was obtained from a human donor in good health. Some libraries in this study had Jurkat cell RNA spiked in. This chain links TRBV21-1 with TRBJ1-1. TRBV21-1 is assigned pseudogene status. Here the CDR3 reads CAILGTEAFF. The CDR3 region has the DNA TGTGCCATCCTGGGGACGGAAGCTTTCTTT.